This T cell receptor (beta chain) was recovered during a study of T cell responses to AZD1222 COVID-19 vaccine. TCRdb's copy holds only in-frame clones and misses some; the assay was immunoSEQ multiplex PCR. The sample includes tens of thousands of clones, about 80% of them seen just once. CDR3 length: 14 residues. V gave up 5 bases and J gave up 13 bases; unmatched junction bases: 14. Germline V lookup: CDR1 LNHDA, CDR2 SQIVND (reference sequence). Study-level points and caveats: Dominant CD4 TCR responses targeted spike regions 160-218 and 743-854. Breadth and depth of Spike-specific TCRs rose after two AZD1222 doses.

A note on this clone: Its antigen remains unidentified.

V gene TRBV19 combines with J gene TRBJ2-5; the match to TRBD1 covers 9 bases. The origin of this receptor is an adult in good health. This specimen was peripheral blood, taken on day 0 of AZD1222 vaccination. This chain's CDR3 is CASSPTLPGQGLYF. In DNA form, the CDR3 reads TGTGCCAGTAGTCCGACCTTACCGGGACAGGGCCTGTACTTC.